This entry features one T cell receptor (beta chain) sequence. What it binds is not known. This entry belongs to a study of blood T cells in healthy people across ages. Study findings and constraints: It was found that TCR beta diversity correlated strongly with the percentage of naive T cells. Conclusively comparing naive with antigen-experienced cells was impossible with unsorted PBMCs.

Primers used in a second PCR of about 7 to 11 cycles were a sample-barcoded 5' primer and a J-beta primer mix. Samples each returned at least 2.5 million CDR3-containing paired-end reads. TCRdb independently ran MiXCR on the 5' RACE reads; one entry per CDR3 protein. Of about 2 million distinct CDR3 sequences detected, around half appear once; the ten largest clones hold less than 2.5%. The sample comprised blood. This receptor was obtained from a woman in her thirties or forties in good health.

The chain's CDR3 is CASTTWTGGYEQYF. CDR3 sequence (DNA): TGTGCCAGCACCACCTGGACAGGGGGCTACGAGCAGTACTTC. V usage is TRBV28 and J usage is TRBJ2-7; 10 bases agree with TRBD1. CDR3 size: 14 residues. After removal of 7 bases from V and 3 bases from J, the junction contained 6 bases not matched to a gene. CDR1 MDHEN and CDR2 SYDVKM come from the germline V gene.